The subject of this entry is one T cell receptor (beta chain). V was clipped by 8 bases and J by 8 bases, with 16 bases between them. Germline values: CDR1 SNHLY, CDR2 FYNNEI. The CDR3 contains 14 residues. The record originates from a study of blood T cell repertoires in COVID-19. Overall study context: Collection of acute and convalescent COVID-19 samples took place in the United States, Italy and Spain. Sources were T cells, B-cell-depleted T cells, or PBMCs; the material itself was cDNA or gDNA.

Recruitment covered about two dozen US areas and drew participants whose ages spanned roughly 18 to 100 years. The study assigned cohorts using participant-reported clinical history. Measured with immunoSEQ multiplex PCR; TCRdb has only the in-frame clones, and not every one. The sample carries around 450,000 clones, roughly 91% recorded once. This chain uses TRBV2 with TRBJ1-6; no definite D call. Material: PBMCs or T cells enriched from blood (not recorded which). This TCR was recovered from a man between 18 and 29 years old who had recovered from COVID-19. CDR3 residues: CASQPRVNYSPLHF. The CDR3 DNA reads as TGTGCCAGCCAACCCCGGGTGAATTATTCACCCCTCCACTTT.